Described below is a single T cell receptor beta chain sequence and its context. Its cognate antigen is unknown. The CDR3 length is 16 residues. The germline CDR1 and CDR2 sequences are KGHSH and LQKENI. The V and J ends lost 0 bases and 1 base respectively, with 10 bases between them. This sample was included in a study of shared clonotypes between healthy human individuals. Regarding the study as a whole: The represented genetic and exposure-history diversity was limited by the small number of donors.

Over several immunoSEQ plates, each subset's genomic DNA was distributed in even portions. Here immunoSEQ multiplex PCR was the method, and the copy in TCRdb shows in-frame clones only, minus some. The table has 400,000 to 500,000 clones, roughly 78% seen once. The sequence came from a woman aged 40 to 50 in good health. Some clones in this sample may be carry-over from other donors' samples. V usage is TRBV18 and J usage is TRBJ2-1; D unclear. Sequenced: PBMCs. The CDR3 bases are TGTGCCAGCTCACCACCCTCAGCCAGGTCCTACAATGAGCAGTTCTTC. Its translation is CASSPPSARSYNEQFF.